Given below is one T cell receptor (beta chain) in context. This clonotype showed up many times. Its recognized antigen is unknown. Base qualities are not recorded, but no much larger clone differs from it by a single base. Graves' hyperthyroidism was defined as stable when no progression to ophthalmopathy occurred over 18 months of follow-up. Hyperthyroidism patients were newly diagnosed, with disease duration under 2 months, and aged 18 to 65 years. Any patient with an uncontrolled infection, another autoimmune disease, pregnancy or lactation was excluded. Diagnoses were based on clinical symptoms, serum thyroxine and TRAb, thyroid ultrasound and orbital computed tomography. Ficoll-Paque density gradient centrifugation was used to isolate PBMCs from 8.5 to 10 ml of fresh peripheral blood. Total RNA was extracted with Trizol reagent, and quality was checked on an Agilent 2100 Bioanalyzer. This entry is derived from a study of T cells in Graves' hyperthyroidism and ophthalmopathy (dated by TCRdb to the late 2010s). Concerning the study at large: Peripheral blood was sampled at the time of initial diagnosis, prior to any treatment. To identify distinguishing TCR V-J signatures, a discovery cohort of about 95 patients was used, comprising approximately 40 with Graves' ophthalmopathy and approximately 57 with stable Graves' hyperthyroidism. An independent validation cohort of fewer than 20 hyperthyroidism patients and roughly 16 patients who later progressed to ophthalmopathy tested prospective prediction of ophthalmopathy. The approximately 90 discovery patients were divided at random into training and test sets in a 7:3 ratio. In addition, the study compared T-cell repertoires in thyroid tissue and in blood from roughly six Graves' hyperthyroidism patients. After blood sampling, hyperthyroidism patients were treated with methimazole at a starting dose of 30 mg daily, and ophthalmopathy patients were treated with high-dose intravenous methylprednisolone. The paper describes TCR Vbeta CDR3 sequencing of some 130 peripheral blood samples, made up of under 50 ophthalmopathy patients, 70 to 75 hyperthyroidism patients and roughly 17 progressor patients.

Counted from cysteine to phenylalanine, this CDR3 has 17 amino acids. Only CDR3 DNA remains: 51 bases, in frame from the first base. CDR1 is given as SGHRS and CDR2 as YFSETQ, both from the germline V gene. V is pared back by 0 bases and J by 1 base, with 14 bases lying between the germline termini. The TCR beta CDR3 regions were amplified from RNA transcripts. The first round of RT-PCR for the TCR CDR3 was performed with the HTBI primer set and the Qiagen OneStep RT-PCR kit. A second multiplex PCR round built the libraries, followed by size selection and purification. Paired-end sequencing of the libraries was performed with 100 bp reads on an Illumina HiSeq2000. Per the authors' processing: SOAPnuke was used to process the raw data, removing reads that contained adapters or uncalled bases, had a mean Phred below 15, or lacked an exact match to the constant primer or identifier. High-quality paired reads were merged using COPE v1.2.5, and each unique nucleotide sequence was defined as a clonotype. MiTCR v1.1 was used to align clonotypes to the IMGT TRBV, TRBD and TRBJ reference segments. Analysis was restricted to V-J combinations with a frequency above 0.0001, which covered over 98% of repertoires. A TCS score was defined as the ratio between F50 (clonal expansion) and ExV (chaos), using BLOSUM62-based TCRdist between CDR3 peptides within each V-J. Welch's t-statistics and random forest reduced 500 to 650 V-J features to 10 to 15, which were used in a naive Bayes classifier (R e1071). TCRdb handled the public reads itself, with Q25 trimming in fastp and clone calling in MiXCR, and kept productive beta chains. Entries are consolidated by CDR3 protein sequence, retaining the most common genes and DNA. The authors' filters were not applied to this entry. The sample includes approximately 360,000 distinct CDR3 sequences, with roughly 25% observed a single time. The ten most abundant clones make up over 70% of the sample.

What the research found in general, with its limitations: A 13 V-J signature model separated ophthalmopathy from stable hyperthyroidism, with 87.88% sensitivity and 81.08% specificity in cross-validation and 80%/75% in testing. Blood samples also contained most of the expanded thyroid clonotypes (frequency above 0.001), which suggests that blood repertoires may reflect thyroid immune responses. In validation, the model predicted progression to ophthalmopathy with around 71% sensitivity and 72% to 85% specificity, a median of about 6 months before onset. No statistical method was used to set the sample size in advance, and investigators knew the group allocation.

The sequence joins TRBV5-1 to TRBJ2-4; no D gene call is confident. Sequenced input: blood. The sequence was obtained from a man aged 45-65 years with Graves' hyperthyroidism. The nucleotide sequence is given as TGCGCCAGCAGCTTGGCCCCCTCGGTCCTTGCCAAAAACATTCAGTACTTC. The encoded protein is CASSLAPSVLAKNIQYF.